The source of this T cell receptor beta chain is a study of cytomegalovirus exposure and HLA in healthy donors. Study-level results: Most of the TCR beta V segments (in an earlier analysis) were productive either about 90% or about 30% of the time.

Both 60 Vbeta primers and 13 Jbeta primers went into the PCR. The data were produced by immunoSEQ multiplex PCR, yet TCRdb's version contains in-frame clones alone and is incomplete. The profile shows more than 95,000 clones, approximately 73% of them singletons. On this clone itself: What it binds is not known.

J was trimmed by 4 bases and V by 6 bases; bases with no gene match: 11. CDR3 length: 15 residues. CDR1 and CDR2 from the germline V gene are MDHEN and SYDVKM. J is TRBJ2-7 and V is TRBV28; 8 nucleotides match TRBD2. This TCR came from a woman aged 18-35 years in good health and CMV-seropositive. The material sequenced was PBMCs. The CDR3 DNA reads TGTGCCAGCAGGTCCACCGGGACTAGGCTATACGAGCAGTACTTC. Amino acid sequence: CASRSTGTRLYEQYF.